These 26 T cell receptor beta chains were all obtained from the same sample, sequenced in a study of metastatic and nonmetastatic thyroid tumors. All patients were untreated before thyroid surgery. MiXCR was used by TCRdb to re-call the PCR reads. The data show about 6,400 clones, approximately 15% seen once. Sequenced sample: tumor tissue. The receptors originated from a male donor with papillary thyroid cancer or a benign thyroid nodule (not recorded which). Some clones in this sample may be carry-over from other donors' samples.

This clone is labeled medium-sized. The V gene is TRBV28, the J gene TRBJ2-7; D not resolved. Germline assignment: CDR1 MDHEN and CDR2 SYDVKM. CDR3 length equals 14 residues. Trimming took off 6 bases at V and 0 bases at J, with 12 bases between the two ends. The CDR3 nucleotides are TGTGCCAGCAGACTGACGGTGAGCTCCTACGAGCAGTACTTC. It is translated as CASRLTVSSYEQYF.

This clone was seen repeatedly, ten times or more. Other DNA sequences of this sample code for an identical CDR3. The genes are TRBV7-6 and TRBJ2-6; D is uncertain. Per the germline V gene, CDR1 is SGHVS and CDR2 is FNYEAQ. The V end was cut by 1 base, the J end by 4 bases, with 20 bases between. This CDR3 is 19 amino acids long. CDR3 sequence: CASSLGKTTGPSGANVLTF. The CDR3 region has the DNA TGTGCCAGCAGCTTAGGAAAAACTACCGGGCCCTCGGGGGCCAACGTCCTGACTTTC.

In this sample, this clone turned up many times. This may be a read error, as it is one base from a much larger clone. CDR3 region: CASSGTPGIGELFF. The CDR3 nucleotides are TGTGCCAGCAGCGGGACGCCGGGCATCGGGGAGCTGTTTTTT. The V gene is TRBV6-4, the J gene TRBJ2-2, with D perhaps matching TRBD1 or TRBD2 (5 bases each). Per the germline V gene, CDR1 is MRHNA and CDR2 is SNTAGT. This CDR3 region has 14 residues. Trimming pared 6 bases from V and 7 bases from J, leaving 15 bases between.

Many counts were recorded for this clone. The V gene is TRBV5-1, the J gene TRBJ2-5, with D possibly matching TRBD1 (5 bases). Germline CDR1 is SGHRS and CDR2 is YFSETQ. The CDR3 totals 14 residues. V lost 6 bases to trimming and J lost 5 bases, with 17 bases between them. CDR3 nucleotide sequence: TGCGCCAGCACCAACCCCAGGGTGGGGGAGACCCAGTACTTC. This sequence encodes CASTNPRVGETQYF.

Relative to its sample, this clone is medium-sized. This rearrangement joins TRBV19 to TRBJ2-2; maybe TRBD2 (7 bases). The CDR3 length is 15 residues. Germline assignment: CDR1 LNHDA and CDR2 SQIVND (reference sequence). CDR3 residues: CATRSGGAGTGELFF. CDR3 bases: TGTGCGACCCGGTCTGGGGGGGCGGGCACCGGGGAGCTGTTTTTT.

This clone was counted at least ten times. This chain connects TRBV30 to TRBJ2-7; D is possibly TRBD2 (7 bases). There are 14 residues in the CDR3. CDR1 and CDR2 from the germline V gene are GTSNPN and SVGIG (reference sequence). Trimming took off 3 bases at V and 5 bases at J, with 17 bases between the two ends. CDR3 residues: CAWSAGGGPDEQYF. CDR3 in DNA: TGTGCCTGGAGCGCTGGGGGGGGCCCTGACGAGCAGTACTTC.

In its sample, this clone was seen many times. J is TRBJ1-3 and V is TRBV29-1; D might be TRBD1 (6 bases). The germline CDR1 and CDR2 sequences are SQVTM and ANQGSEA. The germline V and J ends were trimmed by 6 bases and 4 bases, with 13 bases remaining between them. The CDR3 extends over 13 amino acids. For the CDR3, the DNA is TGCAGCGTACAGGGACTCGGCGGAAACACCATATATTTT. This translates into CSVQGLGGNTIYF.

The genes are TRBV7-2 and TRBJ2-2, with 15 bases aligning to TRBD2. V trimming: 0 bases; J trimming: 7 bases; junction bases outside the gene matches: 9. This CDR3 contains 19 residues. Looked up from germline, CDR1 is SGHTA and CDR2 is FQGNSA. CDR3 in DNA: TGTGCCAGCAGCTTAGCCAGCGGTGGACTAGCGGGAGGGATCGGGGAGCTGTTTTTT. This gives the protein CASSLASGGLAGGIGELFF.

V is TRBV5-1 and J is TRBJ2-7, with TRBD1 matching 10 bases. The CDR3 is made up of 15 amino acids. After removal of 5 bases from V and 1 base from J, the junction contained 6 bases not matched to a gene. The germline V gene has CDR1 SGHRS and CDR2 YFSETQ. This CDR3 is CASRGGQGMSYEQYF. Written as DNA, the CDR3 is TGCGCCAGCAGAGGGGGACAGGGGATGTCCTACGAGCAGTACTTC.

This clone is medium-sized in the sample. V and J are TRBV5-1 and TRBJ2-3; 7 nucleotides line up with TRBD1. Germline V gene data show CDR1 as SGHRS and CDR2 as YFSETQ. With V trimmed by 4 bases and J by 1 base, 3 bases remained unmatched. This CDR3 spans 14 amino acids. The CDR3 DNA is TGCGCCAGCAGCCCCGACAGGGGCACAGATACGCAGTATTTT. This sequence encodes CASSPDRGTDTQYF.

This clone is termed medium-sized. This chain links TRBV28 with TRBJ1-5; D is unresolved. This CDR3 is 16 amino acids long. CDR1 and CDR2 (germline): MDHEN, SYDVKM. Trimming took 3 bases from V and 3 from J, leaving 15 bases between them. The CDR3 protein is CASSLLGLVPNQPQHF. CDR3 nucleotides: TGTGCCAGCAGTTTGCTGGGGTTGGTCCCCAATCAGCCCCAGCATTTT.

This clone showed up many times. The CDR3 spells CASSREDSSEQYF. The CDR3 nucleotides read TGTGCCAGCAGCCGAGAGGACAGTTCCGAGCAGTACTTC. The chain links TRBV3-1 to TRBJ2-7; possibly TRBD1 for D (6 bases). V was trimmed by 4 bases and J by 6 bases, leaving 13 bases between them. The CDR3 is made up of 13 amino acids. Germline-derived CDR1 and CDR2 are LGHDT and YNNKEL (reference sequence).

By proportion, this clone is medium-sized. The chain is built from TRBV28 and TRBJ2-1, with D unresolved. Trimming pared 5 bases from V and 6 bases from J, leaving 20 bases between. In germline, CDR1 is MDHEN, CDR2 SYDVKM. The length of the CDR3 is 16 residues. The CDR3 loop is CASSKRTIARSNEQFF. CDR3 DNA: TGTGCCAGCAGTAAACGCACTATTGCCCGGAGCAATGAGCAGTTCTTC.

This sequence joins TRBV20-1 and TRBJ2-1; D is possibly TRBD1 (6 bases). The germline V gene encodes CDR1 DFQATT and CDR2 SNEGSKA (reference sequence). V lost 2 bases to trimming and J lost 10 bases, with 24 bases between them. The CDR3 is 16 amino acids. The CDR3 region has the DNA TGCAGTGCTAGAAACCCTCCGGGACACAAAAAGTTGGAGCAGTTCTTC. Protein: CSARNPPGHKKLEQFF.

This clone was recorded many times. At one end, the junction sequence differs from germline, possibly due to a read error. V and J are TRBV4-3 and TRBJ1-1; 7 positions match TRBD1. Germline V gene sequence: CDR1 LGHNA, CDR2 YSLEER. This CDR3 spans 12 amino acids. CDR3 sequence (DNA): TGCGCCAGCAGCCAACCCCGACAGGGAACAGTCTTT. Translation: CASSQPRQGTVF.

This clone was detected ten times or more. V is TRBV4-1 and J is TRBJ1-2, with 7 bases matching TRBD1. Per germline, CDR1 MGHRA and CDR2 YSYEKL. After removal of 2 bases from V and 4 bases from J, the junction contained 4 bases not matched to a gene. This CDR3 contains 14 residues. In DNA, the CDR3 is TGCGCCAGCAGCCAACGACAGGGAGGCTATGGCTACACCTTC. Translated: CASSQRQGGYGYTF.

This clone has a handful of counts. The rearrangement joins TRBV12-3 or TRBV12-4 to TRBJ2-2, with 12 bases lining up with TRBD2. The V and J ends lost 7 bases and 3 bases, in that order; junction bases with no gene match: 12. CDR3 size: 18 residues. CDR3 loop: CASTNELAGGMDTGELFF. CDR3 DNA: TGTGCCAGCACTAATGAACTAGCGGGAGGAATGGACACCGGGGAGCTGTTTTTT.

This clone is medium-sized in the sample. The chain couples TRBV6-5 to TRBJ1-6, with a weak D call TRBD1 (5 bases). Germline V gene lookup returns CDR1 MNHEY and CDR2 SVGAGI. The CDR3 is made up of 18 amino acids. V lost 2 bases and J lost 8, with 22 bases in between. This CDR3 is CASSYMIRSAGGDSPLHF. CDR3 DNA: TGTGCCAGCAGTTACATGATACGTAGCGCGGGGGGGGATTCACCCCTCCACTTT.

Regarding this clone: The CDR3 carries no conserved terminal phenylalanine or tryptophan, so it likely arises from a read error. V usage is TRBV18 and J usage is TRBJ2-2; 8 nucleotides line up with TRBD1. This CDR3 is built from 15 residues. Germline CDR1 reads KGHSH; CDR2 reads LQKENI. CDR3 region: CASSPWTGRTGELFL. The DNA for the CDR3 is TGTGCCAGCTCACCGTGGACAGGGCGAACCGGAGAGCTGTTTCTT.

The table lists this clone with a few counts. The chain combines TRBV12-3 or TRBV12-4 with TRBJ2-7; D may be TRBD1 (6 bases). This CDR3 contains 13 residues. The V and J ends lost 5 bases and 3 bases respectively, with 11 bases between them. This chain's CDR3 is CASSTGNNYEQYF. The CDR3 DNA sequence: TGTGCCAGCAGTACAGGGAATAACTACGAGCAGTACTTC.

Within the sample, this clone is medium-sized. The rearrangement joins TRBV7-2 to TRBJ2-3; 8 bases are shared with TRBD2. This CDR3 is built from 15 residues. Germline lookup yields CDR1 SGHTA and CDR2 FQGNSA. V shed 1 base, J shed 4 bases, and the junction held 4 bases outside the gene matches. CDR3 amino acids: CASSLGLAFPDTQYF. Written as DNA, the CDR3 is TGTGCCAGCAGCTTAGGACTAGCGTTCCCAGATACGCAGTATTTT.

This clone was recorded at least ten times. The chain uses TRBV29-1 and TRBJ1-1, with D maybe TRBD1 (5 bases). The germline V gene has CDR1 SQVTM and CDR2 ANQGSEA. V lost 0 bases and J lost 11, with 13 bases in between. This CDR3 comprises 12 residues. The CDR3 DNA reads TGCAGCGTTGAAGATGTGATGGGGGAGGCTTTCTTT. It translates to CSVEDVMGEAFF. The variable domain in full, completed from reference TRBV29-1 and TRBJ1-1, reads SAVISQKPSRDICQRGTSLTIQCQVDSQVTMMFWYRQQPGQSLTLIATANQGSEATYESGFVIDKFPISRPNLTFSTLTVSNMSPEDSSIYLCSVEDVMGEAFFGQGTRLTVV.

This clone counts as medium-sized. The V and J genes are TRBV6-4 and TRBJ2-2; D is perhaps TRBD1 (5 bases). This CDR3 comprises 14 residues. CDR1 is MRHNA and CDR2 is SNTAGT in the germline V gene. V lost 0 bases and J lost 6, with 8 bases in between. CDR3 residues: CASSDSAGPGELFF. The CDR3 DNA reads TGTGCCAGCAGTGACTCAGCAGGGCCCGGGGAGCTGTTTTTT.

This clone was counted many times. At the DNA level, this CDR3 is encoded by other sequences in the same sample as well. The chain links TRBV20-1 to TRBJ1-6; D gene uncertain. The germline V and J ends were trimmed by 2 bases and 7 bases, with 24 bases remaining between them. Looked up from germline, CDR1 is DFQATT and CDR2 is SNEGSKA (reference sequence). The CDR3 totals 18 residues. CDR3 coding DNA: TGCAGTGCTAGACTCCCCCATGTTACTTCTAGCTCGAATTCACCCCTCCACTTT. It yields the protein CSARLPHVTSSSNSPLHF.

The CDR3 DNA reads TGTGCCAGCAGCTCGGACAGCGGTGGACTAGCGGGGGGTACCGGGGAGCTGTTTTTT. Protein sequence: CASSSDSGGLAGGTGELFF. The rearrangement uses TRBV11-1 and TRBJ2-2; 14 bases fit TRBD2. The germline gives CDR1 SGHAT, CDR2 FQDESV (reference sequence). Trimming cost V 4 bases and J 5 bases; bases outside gene matches: 12. The CDR3 has 19 residues.

This clone was seen many times. The chain combines TRBV14 with TRBJ2-5, with D perhaps being TRBD1 or TRBD2 (6 bases each). Germline values: CDR1 SGHDN, CDR2 FVKESK. The CDR3 totals 16 residues. V was trimmed by 1 base and J by 4 bases, leaving 16 bases between them. The CDR3 loop is CASSQVLGGLIETQYF. The CDR3 DNA reads TGTGCCAGCAGCCAAGTCCTCGGGGGCCTGATAGAGACCCAGTACTTC.